This T cell receptor (beta chain) stems from a study of cytomegalovirus exposure and HLA in healthy donors. Study observations and caveats: Associated with cytomegalovirus, according to the listing, were fewer than 200 TCR beta chains. Reportedly, fewer N-insertions than the approximately 690-donor mean appeared in an Asian-associated ancestry cluster in a later analysis.

Though probably carrying unrecorded immune exposures, donors were nominally healthy at sampling. The PCR made use of 60 Vbeta and 13 Jbeta primers. Clones were read by immunoSEQ multiplex PCR, and TCRdb kept only the in-frame ones, dropping some. Of 150,000 to 200,000 clones in the sample, around 74% were seen once. As to this clone: The antigen remains unidentified.

V lost 1 base, J lost 13 bases, and 11 bases stayed unmatched. Germline-derived CDR1 and CDR2 are SEHNR and FQNEAQ (reference sequence). The CDR3 has 16 residues. The origin of this receptor is a woman in her twenties or thirties in good health and CMV-seronegative. The chain links TRBV7-9 to TRBJ1-6, with TRBD1 matching over 9 bases. Sequenced: PBMCs. Written as DNA, the CDR3 is TGTGCCAGCAGCTTAGGGGACAGGGTAAAACTGTACCCCCTCCACTTT. Protein: CASSLGDRVKLYPLHF.